The rows below give T cell receptor beta chains drawn from one sample of a study of T cell responses to AZD1222 COVID-19 vaccine. Sequencing used immunoSEQ multiplex PCR; TCRdb keeps in-frame clones, though not all of them. The data hold about 85,000 clones, with 86% observed a single time. The sequencing here drew on peripheral blood, taken on day 0 of AZD1222 vaccination. All receptors come from an adult in good health. Both conserved end residues are part of each CDR3. The order of the fields is D gene, clone size, V gene, J gene, CDR3 protein, CDR3 DNA. A D gene is named only where the DNA matches it firmly. Clone size is shown for a subset of rows, as once, few, many or a class of expanded clone.

d_call: TRBD2; clone_size: -; v_call: TRBV6-2/TRBV6-3; j_call: TRBJ2-1; cdr3_aa: CASSELGLSGGNEQFF; cdr3_nt: TGTGCCAGCAGCGAGCTAGGGTTGTCCGGGGGGAATGAGCAGTTCTTC
d_call: TRBD1; clone_size: few; v_call: TRBV19; j_call: TRBJ2-7; cdr3_aa: CASSIDRGNEQYF; cdr3_nt: TGTGCCAGTAGTATCGACAGGGGTAACGAGCAGTACTTC
d_call: TRBD1; clone_size: -; v_call: TRBV27; j_call: TRBJ2-1; cdr3_aa: CASSPRTGVNNEQFF; cdr3_nt: TGTGCCAGCAGCCCCCGGACAGGGGTCAATAATGAGCAGTTCTTC
d_call: TRBD1; clone_size: -; v_call: TRBV2; j_call: TRBJ1-4; cdr3_aa: CASSQGPGQVNEKLFF; cdr3_nt: TGTGCCAGCAGTCAGGGACCGGGACAGGTTAATGAAAAACTGTTTTTT
d_call: -; clone_size: -; v_call: TRBV10-1; j_call: TRBJ1-2; cdr3_aa: CASSDNRNGGYTF; cdr3_nt: TGCGCCAGCAGTGACAACAGGAATGGAGGCTACACCTTC
d_call: -; clone_size: -; v_call: TRBV14; j_call: TRBJ1-1; cdr3_aa: CASSPWDVRWYTEAFF; cdr3_nt: TGTGCCAGCAGCCCTTGGGACGTGCGGTGGTACACTGAAGCTTTCTTT
d_call: -; clone_size: -; v_call: TRBV11-3; j_call: TRBJ1-1; cdr3_aa: CASSLSGNTEAFF; cdr3_nt: TGTGCCAGCAGCTTAAGCGGGAACACTGAAGCTTTCTTT
d_call: TRBD1; clone_size: few; v_call: TRBV28; j_call: TRBJ1-2; cdr3_aa: CASTVSGQGEKGYTF; cdr3_nt: TGTGCCAGCACCGTTTCCGGACAGGGAGAAAAGGGCTACACCTTC
d_call: -; clone_size: few; v_call: TRBV5-4; j_call: TRBJ2-1; cdr3_aa: CASSQGTADREQFF; cdr3_nt: TGTGCCAGCAGCCAAGGGACGGCGGATCGAGAGCAGTTCTTC
d_call: -; clone_size: -; v_call: TRBV4-3; j_call: TRBJ2-7; cdr3_aa: CASSQGRWEEQYF; cdr3_nt: TGCGCCAGCAGCCAAGGCAGGTGGGAGGAGCAGTACTTC
d_call: TRBD2; clone_size: -; v_call: TRBV14; j_call: TRBJ2-5; cdr3_aa: CASSRRSGGRPYQETQYF; cdr3_nt: TGTGCCAGCAGCCGGAGGAGCGGGGGGCGCCCATACCAAGAGACCCAGTACTTC
d_call: -; clone_size: -; v_call: TRBV15; j_call: TRBJ1-2; cdr3_aa: CATSRDRGPVGYGYTF; cdr3_nt: TGTGCCACCAGCAGAGATCGCGGACCAGTGGGGTATGGCTACACCTTC
d_call: -; clone_size: -; v_call: TRBV5-6; j_call: TRBJ1-4; cdr3_aa: CASSLAWQYEKLFF; cdr3_nt: TGTGCCAGCAGCTTGGCGTGGCAGTATGAAAAACTGTTTTTT
d_call: -; clone_size: -; v_call: TRBV4-2; j_call: TRBJ1-2; cdr3_aa: CASSQEAGLGGYTF; cdr3_nt: TGTGCCAGCAGCCAAGAGGCGGGATTGGGTGGCTACACCTTC
d_call: TRBD1; clone_size: -; v_call: TRBV10-2; j_call: TRBJ1-1; cdr3_aa: CASSEQPDRASRNTEAFF; cdr3_nt: TGCGCCAGCAGTGAGCAGCCGGACAGGGCATCAAGGAACACTGAAGCTTTCTTT
d_call: -; clone_size: -; v_call: TRBV6-5; j_call: TRBJ1-2; cdr3_aa: CASSWVGYTF; cdr3_nt: TGTGCCAGCAGCTGGGTTGGCTACACCTTC
d_call: TRBD1; clone_size: -; v_call: TRBV6-5; j_call: TRBJ1-2; cdr3_aa: CASFLGQGYGYTF; cdr3_nt: TGTGCCAGCTTCTTGGGACAGGGGTACGGCTACACCTTC
d_call: -; clone_size: -; v_call: TRBV9; j_call: TRBJ1-2; cdr3_aa: CASSVGRREGYTF; cdr3_nt: TGTGCCAGCAGCGTAGGGAGGCGAGAAGGCTACACCTTC
d_call: -; clone_size: once; v_call: TRBV28; j_call: TRBJ1-2; cdr3_aa: CASSNRASPGGYTF; cdr3_nt: TGTGCCAGCAGTAACCGGGCCTCCCCGGGTGGCTACACCTTC